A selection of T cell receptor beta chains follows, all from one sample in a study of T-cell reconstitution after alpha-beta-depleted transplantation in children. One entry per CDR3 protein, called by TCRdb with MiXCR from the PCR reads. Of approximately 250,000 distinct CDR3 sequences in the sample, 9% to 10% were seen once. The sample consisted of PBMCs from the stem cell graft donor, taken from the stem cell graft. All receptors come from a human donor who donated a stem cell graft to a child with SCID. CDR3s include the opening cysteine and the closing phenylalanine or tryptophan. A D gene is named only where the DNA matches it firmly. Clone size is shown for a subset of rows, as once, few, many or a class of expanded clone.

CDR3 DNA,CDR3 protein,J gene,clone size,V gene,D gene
TGTGCCAGCAGTTTACCCCCTGAAGTCTACACCTTC,CASSLPPEVYTF,TRBJ1-2,many,TRBV12-3/TRBV12-4,-
TGTGCCAGCAGTTTATCGATCGGGGACCGCGCTTACGAGCAGTACTTC,CASSLSIGDRAYEQYF,TRBJ2-7,many,TRBV27,-
TGTGCCAGCAGTCCTTCAAACATTCAGTACTTC,CASSPSNIQYF,TRBJ2-4,many,TRBV12-3/TRBV12-4,-
TGTGCCAGCTCACCCCTTCTCAACACCGGGGAGCTGTTTTTT,CASSPLLNTGELFF,TRBJ2-2,many,TRBV18,-
TGCAGCGTTGAGGAGTGGGAACCGGGGGGCACCGGGGAGCTGTTTTTT,CSVEEWEPGGTGELFF,TRBJ2-2,many,TRBV29-1,TRBD2
TGTGCCAGCAGTTTCTGGCTAGGGGAGGGAACGCACTATGGCTACACCTTC,CASSFWLGEGTHYGYTF,TRBJ1-2,many,TRBV12-3/TRBV12-4,-
TGTGCCAGCAGCGTAGCGGGGGGGCCCACAGATACGCAGTATTTT,CASSVAGGPTDTQYF,TRBJ2-3,-,TRBV9,TRBD2
TGTGCCAGCAGCCCTTCCTGGAATGAGCAGTTCTTC,CASSPSWNEQFF,TRBJ2-1,-,TRBV3-1,-
TGTGCCAGCAGTTTCAGACCTCAATCCACTAACTATGGCTACACCTTC,CASSFRPQSTNYGYTF,TRBJ1-2,-,TRBV12-3/TRBV12-4,-
TGTGCCAGCAGCTTGGGGCAGGGAGACACAGATACGCAGTATTTT,CASSLGQGDTDTQYF,TRBJ2-3,few,TRBV5-8,-
TGTGCCAGCAGCTTTGGGAGGTCGCCGCCACAGGGGGGAGAAACTAATGAAAAACTGTTTTTT,CASSFGRSPPQGGETNEKLFF,TRBJ1-4,many,TRBV7-6,TRBD1
TGCAGCGTCGAGGGACAGGGCAATGAGCAGTTCTTC,CSVEGQGNEQFF,TRBJ2-1,-,TRBV29-1,TRBD1
TGTGCCAGCAGCCTCTCCACTGGGGATACGCAGTATTTT,CASSLSTGDTQYF,TRBJ2-3,-,TRBV6-1,-
TGTGCCAGCAGTTATAAGGCATACGAGCAGTACTTC,CASSYKAYEQYF,TRBJ2-7,many,TRBV6-2/TRBV6-3,-
TGTGCCAGCAGCTTCGGACAACGGGCCGGGGAGCTGTTTTTT,CASSFGQRAGELFF,TRBJ2-2,many,TRBV7-9,-
TGTGCCAGCAGTCCCGGACAGGGGGCTGTGGCTGAAGCTTTCTTT,CASSPGQGAVAEAFF,TRBJ1-1,many,TRBV2,TRBD1
TGTGCCAGCAGTTCGGGTCTGAACACTGAAGCTTTCTTT,CASSSGLNTEAFF,TRBJ1-1,many,TRBV6-5,-
TGTGCCAGCAGTTTAGTCTCTCCGGGCGGGGAGCTGTTTTTT,CASSLVSPGGELFF,TRBJ2-2,-,TRBV27,-
TGTGCCATCAGTGAGTCGATTGTTAGTACGGATGAGCAGTTCTTC,CAISESIVSTDEQFF,TRBJ2-1,many,TRBV10-3,-
TGTGCCAGCAGTCGGAGACAGTCCACCTTC,CASSRRQSTF,TRBJ1-2,many,TRBV12-3/TRBV12-4,-
TGCAGTGCGGCGGGGGGCCGCCACGAGCAGTACTTC,CSAAGGRHEQYF,TRBJ2-7,many,TRBV20-1,TRBD2